The 9 T cell receptor beta chains below come from one sample, sequenced in a study of blood T cell repertoires in COVID-19 (TCRdb year 2020). The library was obtained by the immunoSEQ multiplex PCR assay. The table was pulled from immuneACCESS by TCRdb, which kept in-frame rearrangements only. Such tables lose some clones; where checked, under half of the loss comes from unresolved V genes, and the rest has no known cause. The sample data list hundreds of thousands of clones, and approximately 80% of these were observed just once. Together, the top ten hold about 3.4% of the sample. The material sequenced was PBMCs or T cells enriched from blood (not recorded which). These receptors originate from a woman in her fifties or sixties who had recovered from COVID-19.

This chain connects TRBV9 to TRBJ1-2; D may be TRBD1 (5 bases). This CDR3 is built from 15 residues. The germline gives CDR1 SGDLS, CDR2 YYNGEE. V gave up 4 bases and J gave up 8 bases, with 21 bases separating them. CDR3 bases: TGTGCCAGCAGCTCCCAAGTTCAGGGCCCATTCGGCTACACCTTC. Encoded protein: CASSSQVQGPFGYTF.

This clone came up a few times. The V gene is TRBV7-8, the J gene TRBJ1-4; 9 positions agree with TRBD1. V lost 5 bases to trimming and J lost 4 bases; unmatched junction nucleotides: 8. Germline V gene data show CDR1 as SGHVS and CDR2 as FQNEAQ. This CDR3 region has 16 residues. CDR3 sequence (DNA): TGTGCCAGCAGCCTCCGGACAGGGGAGTTTAATGAAAAACTGTTTTTT. Residues: CASSLRTGEFNEKLFF.

This clone has a single count. The rearrangement uses TRBV29-1 and TRBJ2-5, with a possible D match to TRBD1 (6 bases). CDR1 SQVTM and CDR2 ANQGSEA come from the germline V gene. The CDR3 is 11 amino acids. V was shortened by 4 bases and J by 5 bases, with 8 bases between the two germline ends. The CDR3 region is CSVGTVETQYF. DNA of the CDR3: TGCAGCGTTGGGACAGTGGAGACCCAGTACTTC.

The chain is built from TRBV19 and TRBJ1-2, with D uncertain. The V end was cut by 3 bases, the J end by 6 bases, with 11 bases between. This CDR3 is 13 amino acids long. Germline V gene lookup returns CDR1 LNHDA and CDR2 SQIVND (reference sequence). The CDR3 spells CASSIGVLDGYTF. For the CDR3, the DNA is TGTGCCAGTAGTATCGGTGTTTTAGATGGCTACACCTTC.

V gene TRBV9 combines with J gene TRBJ1-2; D is possibly TRBD1 (6 bases). The CDR3 sequence is 14 residues long. The V end was cut by 0 bases, the J end by 4 bases, with 10 bases between. Germline CDR1 SGDLS, CDR2 YYNGEE. This chain's CDR3 is CASSVGGGPYGYTF. The CDR3 DNA sequence: TGTGCCAGCAGCGTAGGGGGGGGCCCCTATGGCTACACCTTC. The entire variable domain, with the rest obtained from reference TRBV9 and TRBJ1-2, is as follows: DSGVTQTPKHLITATGQRVTLRCSPRSGDLSVYWYQQSLDQGLQFLIQYYNGEERAKGNILERFSAQQFPDLHSELNLSSLELGDSALYFCASSVGGGPYGYTFGSGTRLTVV.

Written as DNA, the CDR3 is TGCGCCAGCAGCCAAGGGACAGGGGGTGGTGGGGCCAACGTCCTGACTTTC. As protein: CASSQGTGGGGANVLTF. This rearrangement joins TRBV4-3 to TRBJ2-6; 10 bases line up with TRBD1. Trimming at V came to 1 base and at J to 3 bases, leaving 3 bases not matched to a gene. The CDR3 is made up of 17 amino acids. Per germline, CDR1 LGHNA and CDR2 YSLEER.

V usage is TRBV10-3 and J usage is TRBJ1-1; possible D gene TRBD1, 6 bases. The germline V gene has CDR1 ENHRY and CDR2 SYGVKD. Trimming stripped 10 bases from V and 1 base from J, with 13 bases between. There are 13 residues in the CDR3. The CDR3 sequence: CATKQGENTEAFF. The CDR3 DNA follows: TGTGCCACCAAACAGGGAGAGAACACTGAAGCTTTCTTT.

This clone was seen just once. The V and J genes are TRBV10-3 and TRBJ2-3; 9 bases align to TRBD2. The J segment lost 4 bases and the V segment lost 7 bases, leaving 3 bases of the junction unmatched. Germline CDR1 and CDR2: ENHRY and SYGVKD. This CDR3 contains 13 residues. DNA for the CDR3: TGTGCCATCATGGAGCGGGGGGCAGATACGCAGTATTTT. It translates to CAIMERGADTQYF.

V usage is TRBV6-6 and J usage is TRBJ1-6; the D is unclear. CDR1 MNHNY and CDR2 SVGAGI come from the germline V gene (reference sequence). V shed 0 bases and J shed 6 bases, with 6 bases lying between them. The CDR3 runs to 14 residues. CDR3 protein: CASSYSSRNSPLHF. CDR3 coding DNA: TGTGCCAGCAGTTACTCGTCGCGTAATTCACCCCTCCACTTT.